This TCR beta chain was sequenced in a study of T-cell reconstitution after alpha-beta-depleted transplantation in children listed by TCRdb under 2016. Turning to the overall study: Using TCR repertoire profiling, the study quantitatively followed how T-cell immune reconstitution unfolded in children after TCRalphabeta/CD19-depleted allogeneic hematopoietic cell transplantation. The study at large found these results: Apparently early alphabetaT-cell count recovery about two months after transplant reportedly relied on only several hundred rapidly expanded clones derived from non-depleted graft cells. Over subsequent months, a decline in hyperexpanded clone frequencies was noted, and after one year, T-cell counts and TCRbeta diversity were mostly ascribed to newly produced T cells. In some patients, the high TCRbeta diversity seen at day 60 was put down to recipient T cells and intrathymic progenitors that had survived conditioning.

This clonotype appeared a few times. Its binding antigen is unknown. Base qualities are not provided; no much larger clone lies one nucleotide away. The intended sense of this specimen's treatment or condition label: allogeneic hematopoietic cell transplantation with graft depleted of TCRalphabeta T cells and CD19 B cells. The children who served as transplant recipients had been given grafts of TCRalphabeta/CD19-depleted allogeneic hematopoietic cells. The method was PCR. These reads were obtained on an Illumina HiSeq 2500. To normalize quantification of the TCRbeta repertoire, the TCR libraries were built with molecular barcoding that relied on unique molecular identifiers. Clones were called with MiXCR by TCRdb after fastp trimmed the public reads at Q25, and only in-frame beta chains were retained. Each record represents a unique CDR3 protein, reported with the most common genes and DNA among its rows. This sample has about 1,000,000 distinct CDR3 sequences in its table, and around 30% of those were observed once. Of the sample, 28% is held by the ten largest clones.

Clipping removes 2 bases from V and 5 bases from J, with 8 as the unmatched junction base count. The CDR3 spans 15 residues, from the cysteine through the phenylalanine. Only the CDR3 portion is preserved as DNA: 45 bases, with reading frame beginning at the first base. Taken from the germline V gene (reference sequence), the CDR1 and CDR2 loops are SEHNR and FQNEAQ. The receptor comes from a boy younger than two who had a stem cell transplant for SCID, so the T cells may come from the graft donor. Here the chain combines TRBV7-9 and TRBJ2-5, and 7 bases in between align with TRBD2. The sample here was PBMCs, mostly from graft donor cells, taken 360 days after TCRalphabeta/CD19-depleted stem cell transplant. The sequenced DNA is TGTGCCAGCAGCTTACCACTAGCGTTTCAGGAGACCCAGTACTTC. It specifies CASSLPLAFQETQYF.